These 2 T cell receptor beta chains came from one sample sequenced in a study of T cells in tuberculosis. Time point denoted: new active TB diagnosis, blood taken before or within 7 days of starting treatment. Profiling relied on immunoSEQ multiplex PCR, and the TCRdb table lists in-frame clones only, not all of them. The profile shows about 34,000 clones, over 85% of them singletons. The sequencing here drew on PBMCs, taken at tuberculosis diagnosis. These receptors came from an adult with tuberculosis.

V is TRBV2 and J is TRBJ2-3; a possible D gene is TRBD1 (5 bases). In germline, CDR1 is SNHLY, CDR2 FYNNEI. V was trimmed by 1 base and J by 6 bases, leaving 11 bases between them. This CDR3 has 14 amino acids. Here the CDR3 DNA reads TGTGCCAGCAGTGAAGTTTGGGGCCTGGATACGCAGTATTTT. Translation gives CASSEVWGLDTQYF.

The chain is built from TRBV18 and TRBJ2-7, with D perhaps matching TRBD2 (6 bases). Germline V CDR1 and CDR2: KGHSH, LQKENI. V lost 3 bases and J 5 bases, leaving 17 bases between the germline ends. This CDR3 is 15 amino acids long. CDR3 in amino acids: CASSPGTGVLDEQYF. CDR3 bases: TGTGCCAGCTCACCTGGGACTGGGGTCCTGGACGAGCAGTACTTC.